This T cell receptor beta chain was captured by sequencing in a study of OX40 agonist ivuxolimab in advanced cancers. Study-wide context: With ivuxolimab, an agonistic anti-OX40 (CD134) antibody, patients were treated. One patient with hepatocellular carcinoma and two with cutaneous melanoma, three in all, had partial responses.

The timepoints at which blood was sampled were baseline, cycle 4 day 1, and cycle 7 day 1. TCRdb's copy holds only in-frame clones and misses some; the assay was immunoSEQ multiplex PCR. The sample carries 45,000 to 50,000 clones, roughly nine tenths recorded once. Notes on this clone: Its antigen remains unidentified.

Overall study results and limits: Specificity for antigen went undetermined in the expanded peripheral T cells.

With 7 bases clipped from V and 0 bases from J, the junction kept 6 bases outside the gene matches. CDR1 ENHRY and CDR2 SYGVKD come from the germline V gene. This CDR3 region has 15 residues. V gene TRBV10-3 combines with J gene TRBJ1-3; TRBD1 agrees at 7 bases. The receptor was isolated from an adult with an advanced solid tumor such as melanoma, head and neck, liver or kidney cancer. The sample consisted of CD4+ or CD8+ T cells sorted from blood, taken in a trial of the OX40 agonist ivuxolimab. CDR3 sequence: CAIKTGASSGNTIYF. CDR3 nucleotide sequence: TGTGCCATCAAAACAGGGGCCTCCTCTGGAAACACCATATATTTT.